Listed below are T cell receptor beta chains from one sample, sequenced in a study of cytomegalovirus exposure and HLA in healthy donors. Measured with immunoSEQ multiplex PCR; TCRdb has only the in-frame clones, and not every one. The sample has about 160,000 clones, 80% to 90% seen once. Sequencing was carried out using PBMCs. These TCRs come from a woman in her twenties or thirties in good health and CMV-seronegative. Each CDR3 is given with its conserved first and last residue. D genes are given only for firm matches. Clone size, where shown, is once, few, many, or a class for clones that have expanded.

>TRBJ1-3|NA|NA|TRBV4-3
TGCGCCAGCAGCCAAGAAACAGGAAACACCATATATTTT
CASSQETGNTIYF
>TRBJ2-3|TRBD2|once|TRBV19
TGTGCCAGTGGGGGACTAGCGAAAGGCATAGATACGCAGTATTTT
CASGGLAKGIDTQYF
>TRBJ2-1|TRBD2|NA|TRBV29-1
TGCAGCACCACCGGGACTAGCGGCTACAATGAGCAGTTCTTC
CSTTGTSGYNEQFF
>TRBJ2-7|NA|NA|TRBV6-5
TGTGCCAGCGGTGTGGGGGGCGCCGGTTACGAGCAGTACTTC
CASGVGGAGYEQYF
>TRBJ1-1|NA|NA|TRBV5-4
TGTGCCAGCAGCTTGAACATATTGAACACTGAAGCTTTCTTT
CASSLNILNTEAFF
>TRBJ2-1|NA|NA|TRBV28
TGTGCCAGCAGCGCCCGAATAAGGACTGTCAACAATGAGCAGTTCTTC
CASSARIRTVNNEQFF
>TRBJ1-1|NA|NA|TRBV5-1
TGCGCCAGCAGTTCGGGCGGGACGAACACTGAAGCTTTCTTT
CASSSGGTNTEAFF
>TRBJ1-5|TRBD1|NA|TRBV2
TGTGCCAGCAGCGGGACAGTAACTCAGCCCCAGCATTTT
CASSGTVTQPQHF
>TRBJ1-1|NA|NA|TRBV6-4
TGTGCCAGCAGTCCAGGGGCCAGGAACACTGAAGCTTTCTTT
CASSPGARNTEAFF
>TRBJ1-1|NA|NA|TRBV27
TGTGCCAGCAGTTCGTCATTAGGCACTGAAGCTTTCTTT
CASSSSLGTEAFF
>TRBJ2-1|NA|NA|TRBV4-3
TGCGCCAGCAGCCAGGACACCCCCGTCGGGCAGTTCTTC
CASSQDTPVGQFF
>TRBJ1-3|NA|medium-sized|TRBV5-6
TGTGCCAGCAGCTTGGGGCTAGGAATGACCTCTGGAAACACCATATATTTT
CASSLGLGMTSGNTIYF
>TRBJ2-3|TRBD2|NA|TRBV2
TGTGCCAGCAGTGATAGGACTAGTACAGATACGCAGTATTTT
CASSDRTSTDTQYF
>TRBJ2-2|NA|NA|TRBV27
TGTGCCAGCACCCTTCAGGGTTTGGCCGGGGAGCTGTTTTTT
CASTLQGLAGELFF
>TRBJ2-1|NA|NA|TRBV15
TGTGCCACCAGCAGAGTGTTGGGTAATGAGCAGTTCTTC
CATSRVLGNEQFF
>TRBJ1-2|NA|NA|TRBV19
TGTGCCAGTAGTATGGCCGGGGGGGTCTATGGCTACACCTTC
CASSMAGGVYGYTF
>TRBJ1-2|NA|NA|TRBV2
TGTGCCAGCAGATCCGCGAACTATGGCTACACCTTC
CASRSANYGYTF
>TRBJ1-3|NA|once|TRBV15
TGTGCCACCAGCAGTGGCAGGGAGGACAGAAACACCATATATTTT
CATSSGREDRNTIYF
>TRBJ2-5|TRBD2|NA|TRBV4-1
TGCGCCAGCAGCCCTAGCGGGAGGGGAGAGACCCAGTACTTC
CASSPSGRGETQYF
>TRBJ2-7|NA|NA|TRBV6-6
TGTGCCAGCAGTTACCAACAGAGCCCCTACGAGCAGTACTTC
CASSYQQSPYEQYF
>TRBJ2-2|NA|NA|TRBV15
TGTGCCACCAGCCGTCAAGGGACCGGGGAGCTGTTTTTT
CATSRQGTGELFF
>TRBJ2-7|NA|NA|TRBV4-1
TGCGCCAGCAGCCAAGATTTCCCTACCCACTACGAGCAGTACTTC
CASSQDFPTHYEQYF
>TRBJ2-5|TRBD2|NA|TRBV5-6
TGTGCCAGCAGCTTGGATTGGCGGGGGGCGGAGACCCAGTACTTC
CASSLDWRGAETQYF
>TRBJ2-1|TRBD2|once|TRBV5-1
TGCGCCAGCAGCAGCACACTAGCGATGTATGAGCAGTTCTTC
CASSSTLAMYEQFF
>TRBJ2-3|NA|few|TRBV5-4
TGTGCCAGCAGCCTGCTGGACGGGAGCACAGATACGCAGTATTTT
CASSLLDGSTDTQYF
>TRBJ1-5|NA|NA|TRBV5-5
TGTGCCAGCAGCTTGGCAGGGGATAGCAATCAGCCCCAGCATTTT
CASSLAGDSNQPQHF
>TRBJ1-1|NA|NA|TRBV4-3
TGCGCCAGCAGCCAGACGGGCAACACTGAAGCTTTCTTT
CASSQTGNTEAFF
>TRBJ2-5|TRBD2|NA|TRBV5-8
TGTGCCAGCACGGGCGGGGGAGAGACCCAGTACTTC
CASTGGGETQYF
>TRBJ2-3|NA|NA|TRBV18
TGTGCCAGCTCACCAAAAGGAGATACGCAGTATTTT
CASSPKGDTQYF
>TRBJ2-7|NA|NA|TRBV5-1
TGCGCCAGCAGCTTGGGCACAGGGTTCCACGAGCAGTACTTC
CASSLGTGFHEQYF
>TRBJ2-1|TRBD2|NA|TRBV27
TGTGCCAGCAGTTCCGGGGGGGTCTACAATGAGCAGTTCTTC
CASSSGGVYNEQFF
>TRBJ1-1|NA|NA|TRBV5-6
TGTGCCAGCAGCTATCCAAGGGCAGGGGTCACTGAAGCTTTCTTT
CASSYPRAGVTEAFF
>TRBJ1-1|NA|NA|TRBV7-8
TGTGCCAGCAGCTTCCTCAGACGGGTCGGGGACGCGAACACTGAAGCTTTCTTT
CASSFLRRVGDANTEAFF
>TRBJ2-7|NA|once|TRBV7-9
TGTGCCAGCAGCTTACCCTCGACTAGAGAGCAGTACTTC
CASSLPSTREQYF
>TRBJ2-7|TRBD1|NA|TRBV4-3
TGCGCCAGCAGCCAGGGACAGAGGTCCTACGAGCAGTACTTC
CASSQGQRSYEQYF
>TRBJ2-3|TRBD1|NA|TRBV27
TGTGCCAGCAAAGACTTATACAGGGGCACCGTGCACACAGATACGCAGTATTTT
CASKDLYRGTVHTDTQYF
>TRBJ1-5|NA|NA|TRBV5-1
TGCGCCAGCAGCTTGGTTCCCGGCAATCAGCCCCAGCATTTT
CASSLVPGNQPQHF
>TRBJ2-2|NA|NA|TRBV9
TGTGCCAGCAGCGTAGTGGGGGCAGTCACCGGGGAGCTGTTTTTT
CASSVVGAVTGELFF
>TRBJ1-1|NA|NA|TRBV7-2
TGTGCCAGCAGCTTGTTAGGGCGTACTGAAGCTTTCTTT
CASSLLGRTEAFF
>TRBJ2-3|NA|NA|TRBV9
TGTGCCAGCAGCGTAGACGACAGTCTAACAGATACGCAGTATTTT
CASSVDDSLTDTQYF
>TRBJ2-5|NA|NA|TRBV20-1
TGCAGTGCTAGGCTCGGAGAGACCCAGTACTTC
CSARLGETQYF
>TRBJ1-2|NA|NA|TRBV7-9
TGTGCCAGCAGCTTAGCAGGGAACTATGGCTACACCTTC
CASSLAGNYGYTF
>TRBJ1-2|NA|NA|TRBV27
TGTGCCAGCAGTCCTACAGGGTCGGGTGGCTACACCTTC
CASSPTGSGGYTF
>TRBJ1-1|NA|NA|TRBV7-9
TGTGCCAGCAGAACTCACGGGGACACTGAAGCTTTCTTT
CASRTHGDTEAFF
>TRBJ2-4|NA|few|TRBV2
TGTGCCAGCACGGCACTAGCCAAAAACATTCAGTACTTC
CASTALAKNIQYF
>TRBJ2-1|TRBD2|NA|TRBV27
TGTGCCAGCAGGGAACTAGCGGGCCCCAATGAGCAGTTCTTC
CASRELAGPNEQFF
>TRBJ2-2|NA|NA|TRBV6-5
TGTGCCAGCAGCGTGACAGAAACTAACACCGGGGAGCTGTTTTTT
CASSVTETNTGELFF
>TRBJ2-7|TRBD2|NA|TRBV29-1
TGCAGCGTTGAACAGGGACTAGCGGGAGGGCCGGGTGAGCAGTACTTC
CSVEQGLAGGPGEQYF
>TRBJ1-2|TRBD1|NA|TRBV19
TGTGCCAGTAGTCGAAACGGACAGGCTGTCCATATGCACTATGGCTACACCTTC
CASSRNGQAVHMHYGYTF
>TRBJ2-1|NA|NA|TRBV11-3
TGTGCCAGCAGCTCGGAGACCAAAAATGAGCAGTTCTTC
CASSSETKNEQFF
>TRBJ1-2|NA|NA|TRBV6-5
TGTGCCAGCAGTCCTTGGACACAGACGCTCTATGGCTACACCTTC
CASSPWTQTLYGYTF
>TRBJ1-2|NA|few|TRBV6-6
TGTGCCAGCAGTTACCGAGATGGCTACACCTTC
CASSYRDGYTF
>TRBJ1-2|TRBD1|NA|TRBV15
TGTGCCACCACCAGGGGTCAGGGGGCCGCCTATGGCTACACCTTC
CATTRGQGAAYGYTF